This T cell receptor (beta chain) came from a study of T cells in Graves' hyperthyroidism and ophthalmopathy. Study outcomes and limitations: A model using 13 V-J features told ophthalmopathy apart from stable hyperthyroidism. Most thyroid-expanded clonotypes above 0.001 were also found in blood.

The CDR3 sequence is 17 residues long. Trimming removed 5 bases from V and 11 bases from J, with 28 bases in between. CDR1 and CDR2 from the germline V gene are MRHNA and SNTAGT. Concerning this clonotype itself: Its antigen is unknown.

From RNA transcripts, TCR beta CDR3 regions were amplified. Researchers ran a first-round RT-PCR on the TCR CDR3 using the HTBI primer set. Each CDR3 protein gets one entry after TCRdb re-called the multiplex PCR reads with MiXCR. The sample shows approximately 510,000 distinct CDR3 sequences, 46% of them seen only once. The chain links TRBV6-4 to TRBJ1-5, with D maybe TRBD1 (5 bases). The sequence was obtained from an adult woman with Graves' disease, either hyperthyroidism or ophthalmopathy (not recorded which). The sample taken for sequencing was peripheral blood or thyroid tissue (not recorded which). The chain's CDR3 is CASSYLRGTTHLLTQHF. The CDR3 DNA follows: TGTGCCAGCAGTTATCTCCGGGGGACGACCCACCTGCTAACCCAGCATTTT.